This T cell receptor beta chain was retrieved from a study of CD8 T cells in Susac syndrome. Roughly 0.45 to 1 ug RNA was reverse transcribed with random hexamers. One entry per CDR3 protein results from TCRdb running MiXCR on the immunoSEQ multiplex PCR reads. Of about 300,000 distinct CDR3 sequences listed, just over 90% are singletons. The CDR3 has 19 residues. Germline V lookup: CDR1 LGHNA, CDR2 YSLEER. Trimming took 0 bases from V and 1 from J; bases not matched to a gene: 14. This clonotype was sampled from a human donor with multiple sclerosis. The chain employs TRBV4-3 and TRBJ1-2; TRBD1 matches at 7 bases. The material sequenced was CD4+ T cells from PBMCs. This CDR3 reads CASSQDPSGTVLLNYGYTF. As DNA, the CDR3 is TGCGCCAGCAGCCAAGATCCATCCGGGACAGTCCTACTTAACTATGGCTACACCTTC.